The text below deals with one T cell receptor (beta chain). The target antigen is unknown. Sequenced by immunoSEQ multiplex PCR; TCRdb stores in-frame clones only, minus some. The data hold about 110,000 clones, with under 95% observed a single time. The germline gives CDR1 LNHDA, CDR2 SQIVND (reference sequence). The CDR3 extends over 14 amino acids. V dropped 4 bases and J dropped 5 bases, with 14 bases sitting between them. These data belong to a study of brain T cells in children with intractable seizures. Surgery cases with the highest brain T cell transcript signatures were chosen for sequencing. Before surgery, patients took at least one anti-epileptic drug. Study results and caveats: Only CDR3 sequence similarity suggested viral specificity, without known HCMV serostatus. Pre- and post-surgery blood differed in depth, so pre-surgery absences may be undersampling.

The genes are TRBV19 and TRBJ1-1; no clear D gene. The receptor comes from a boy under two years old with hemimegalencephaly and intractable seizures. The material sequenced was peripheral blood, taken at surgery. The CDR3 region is CASSTAASGTEAFF. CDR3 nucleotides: TGTGCCAGTAGTACGGCGGCCAGTGGGACTGAAGCTTTCTTT.